Described below is a single T cell receptor (beta chain) sequence and its context. These data belong to a study of shared T cell receptors in the human thymus. In germline, CDR1 is LGHNA, CDR2 YSLEER. The CDR3 totals 15 residues. V lost 0 bases, J lost 4 bases, and 9 bases lay in between. Clones were sequenced by immunoSEQ multiplex PCR, and TCRdb holds only the in-frame ones, with some missing. The sample contains 720,000 or so clones, 75% to 90% of which appear only once. These data are also associated with another study on human thymus T cells. That paper adds: Resections that were taken during corrective heart surgery supplied the thymus tissue. Thymic and blood repertoires seemed to show skewed V and J gene use. Unrelated individuals had highly overlapping thymic repertoires, as reported in related research.

Sequencing input: thymocytes. This sequence was found in a girl under three years old with a congenital heart defect. The chain employs TRBV4-3 and TRBJ2-2; D remains ambiguous. The CDR3 loop is CASSQDEALTGELFF. DNA of the CDR3: TGCGCCAGCAGCCAAGACGAGGCCCTCACCGGGGAGCTGTTTTTT.